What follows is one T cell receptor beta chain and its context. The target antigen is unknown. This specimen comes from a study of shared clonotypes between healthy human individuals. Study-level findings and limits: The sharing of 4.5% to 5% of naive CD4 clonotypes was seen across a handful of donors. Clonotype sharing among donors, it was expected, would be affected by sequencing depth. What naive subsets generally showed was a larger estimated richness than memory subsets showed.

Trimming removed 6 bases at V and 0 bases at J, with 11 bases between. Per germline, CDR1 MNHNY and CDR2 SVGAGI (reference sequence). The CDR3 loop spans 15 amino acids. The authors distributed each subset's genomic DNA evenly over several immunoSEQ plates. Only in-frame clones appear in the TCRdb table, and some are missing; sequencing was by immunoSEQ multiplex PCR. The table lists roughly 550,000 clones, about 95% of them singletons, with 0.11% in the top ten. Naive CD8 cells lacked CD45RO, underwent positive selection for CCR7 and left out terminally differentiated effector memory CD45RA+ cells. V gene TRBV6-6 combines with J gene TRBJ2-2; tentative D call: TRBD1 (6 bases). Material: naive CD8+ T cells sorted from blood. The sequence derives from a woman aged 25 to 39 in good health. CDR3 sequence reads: CASSLGTTNTGELFF. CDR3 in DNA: TGTGCCAGCAGCCTCGGGACAACGAACACCGGGGAGCTGTTTTTT.